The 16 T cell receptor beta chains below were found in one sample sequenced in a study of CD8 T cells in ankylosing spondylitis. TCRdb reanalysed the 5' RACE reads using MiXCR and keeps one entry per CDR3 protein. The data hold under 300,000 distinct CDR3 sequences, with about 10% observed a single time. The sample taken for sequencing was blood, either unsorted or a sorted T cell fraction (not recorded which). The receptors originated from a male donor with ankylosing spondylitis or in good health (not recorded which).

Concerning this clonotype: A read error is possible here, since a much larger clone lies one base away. This chain's CDR3 is CANSLETVSEQYF. The CDR3 DNA sequence: TGTGCCAACAGTTTAGAGACAGTCTCCGAGCAGTACTTC. This chain links TRBV12-3 or TRBV12-4 with TRBJ2-7; tentative D call: TRBD1 (5 bases). The CDR3 covers 13 residues.

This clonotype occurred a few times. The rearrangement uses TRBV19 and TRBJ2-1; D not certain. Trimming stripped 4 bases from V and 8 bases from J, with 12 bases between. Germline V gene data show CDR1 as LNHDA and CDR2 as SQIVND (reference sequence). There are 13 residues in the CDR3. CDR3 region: CASSNQLGDEQFF. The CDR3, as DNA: TGTGCCAGTAGTAACCAGCTCGGCGATGAGCAGTTCTTC.

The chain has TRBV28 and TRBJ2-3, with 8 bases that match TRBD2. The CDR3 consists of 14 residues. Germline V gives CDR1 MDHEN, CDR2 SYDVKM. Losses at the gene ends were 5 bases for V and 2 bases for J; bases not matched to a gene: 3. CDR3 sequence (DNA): TGTGCCAGCAGTACTAGCGGCACCACAGATACGCAGTATTTT. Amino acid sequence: CASSTSGTTDTQYF. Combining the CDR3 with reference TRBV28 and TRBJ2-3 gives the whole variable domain DVKVTQSSRYLVKRTGEKVFLECVQDMDHENMFWYRQDPGLGLRLIYFSYDVKMKEKGDIPEGYSVSREKKERFSLILESASTNQTSMYLCASSTSGTTDTQYFGPGTRLTVL.

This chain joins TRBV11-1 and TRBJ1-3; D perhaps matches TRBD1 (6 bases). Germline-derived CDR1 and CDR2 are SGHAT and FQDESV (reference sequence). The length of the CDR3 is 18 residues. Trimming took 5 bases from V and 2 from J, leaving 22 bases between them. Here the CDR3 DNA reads TGTGCCAGCAGCATCCCACCCGCCTCAGGGGCGACTGGAAACACCATATATTTT. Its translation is CASSIPPASGATGNTIYF. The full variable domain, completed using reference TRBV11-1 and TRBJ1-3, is EAEVAQSPRYKITEKSQAVAFWCDPISGHATLYWYRQILGQGPELLVQFQDESVVDDSQLPKDRFSAERLKGVDSTLKIQPAELGDSAMYLCASSIPPASGATGNTIYFGEGSWLTVV.

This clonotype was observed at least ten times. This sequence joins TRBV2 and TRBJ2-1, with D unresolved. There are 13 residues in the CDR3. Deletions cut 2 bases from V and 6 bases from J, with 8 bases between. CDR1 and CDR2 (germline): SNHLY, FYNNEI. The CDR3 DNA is TGTGCCAGCAGTGAAATAACTCCCAATGAGCAGTTCTTC. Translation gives CASSEITPNEQFF.

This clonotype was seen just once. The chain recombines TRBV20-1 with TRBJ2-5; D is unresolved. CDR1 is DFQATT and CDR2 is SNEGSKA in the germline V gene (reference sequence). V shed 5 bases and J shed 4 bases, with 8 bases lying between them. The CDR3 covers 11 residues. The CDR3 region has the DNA TGCAGTGCTCGGATACTAGAGACCCAGTACTTC. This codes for CSARILETQYF.

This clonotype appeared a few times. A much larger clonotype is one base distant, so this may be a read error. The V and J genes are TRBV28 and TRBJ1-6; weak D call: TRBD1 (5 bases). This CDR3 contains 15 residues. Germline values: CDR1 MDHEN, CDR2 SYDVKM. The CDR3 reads CVSSPPGLDNSPLHF. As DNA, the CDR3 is TGTGTCAGCAGTCCACCGGGACTTGATAATTCACCCCTCCACTTT.

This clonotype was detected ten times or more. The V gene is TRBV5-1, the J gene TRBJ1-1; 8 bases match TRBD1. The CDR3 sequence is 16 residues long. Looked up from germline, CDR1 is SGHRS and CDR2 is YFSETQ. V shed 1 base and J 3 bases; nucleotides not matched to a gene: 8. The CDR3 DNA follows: TGCGCCAGCAGCTTGCGGGCAGGGGGCAGGGACACTGAAGCTTTCTTT. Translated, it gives CASSLRAGGRDTEAFF.

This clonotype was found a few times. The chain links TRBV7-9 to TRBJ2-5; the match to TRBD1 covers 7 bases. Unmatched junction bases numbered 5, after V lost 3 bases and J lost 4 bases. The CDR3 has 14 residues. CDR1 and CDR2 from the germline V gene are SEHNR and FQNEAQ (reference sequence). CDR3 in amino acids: CASSFSHRGETQYF. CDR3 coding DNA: TGTGCCAGCAGCTTTTCCCACAGGGGAGAGACCCAGTACTTC.

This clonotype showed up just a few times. The CDR3 region has the DNA TGTGGGACCTCTGGAAACACCATATATTTT. It encodes CGTSGNTIYF. V usage is TRBV28 and J usage is TRBJ1-3; D unclear. The CDR3 runs 10 residues. Germline CDR1 is MDHEN and CDR2 is SYDVKM. Full variable domain (remainder filled in from reference TRBV28 and TRBJ1-3): DVKVTQSSRYLVKRTGEKVFLECVQDMDHENMFWYRQDPGLGLRLIYFSYDVKMKEKGDIPEGYSVSREKKERFSLILESASTNQTSMYLCGTSGNTIYFGEGSWLTVV.

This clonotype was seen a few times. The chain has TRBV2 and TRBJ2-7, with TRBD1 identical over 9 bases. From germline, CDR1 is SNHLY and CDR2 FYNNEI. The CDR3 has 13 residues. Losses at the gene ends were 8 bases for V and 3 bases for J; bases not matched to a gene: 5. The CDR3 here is CASGTGTGYEQYF. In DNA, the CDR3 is TGTGCCAGCGGGACAGGGACAGGCTACGAGCAGTACTTC.

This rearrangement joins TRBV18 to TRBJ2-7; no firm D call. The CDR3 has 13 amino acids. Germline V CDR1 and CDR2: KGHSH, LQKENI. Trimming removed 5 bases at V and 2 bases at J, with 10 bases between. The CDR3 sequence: CASSMDGTYEQYF. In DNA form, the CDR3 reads TGTGCCAGCTCAATGGACGGAACCTACGAGCAGTACTTC.

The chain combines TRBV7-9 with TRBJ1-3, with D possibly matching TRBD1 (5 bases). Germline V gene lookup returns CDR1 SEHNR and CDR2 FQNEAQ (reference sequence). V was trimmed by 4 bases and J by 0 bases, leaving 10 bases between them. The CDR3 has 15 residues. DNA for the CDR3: TGTGCCAGCAGCTCCGGGGGGAGCTCTGGAAACACCATATATTTT. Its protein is CASSSGGSSGNTIYF.

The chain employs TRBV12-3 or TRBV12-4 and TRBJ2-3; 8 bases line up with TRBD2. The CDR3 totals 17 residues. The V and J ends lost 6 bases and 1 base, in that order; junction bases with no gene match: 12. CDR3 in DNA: TGTGCCAGCAGGGCCCGAGAAGCGGGAGTGGGCACAGATACGCAGTATTTT. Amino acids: CASRAREAGVGTDTQYF.

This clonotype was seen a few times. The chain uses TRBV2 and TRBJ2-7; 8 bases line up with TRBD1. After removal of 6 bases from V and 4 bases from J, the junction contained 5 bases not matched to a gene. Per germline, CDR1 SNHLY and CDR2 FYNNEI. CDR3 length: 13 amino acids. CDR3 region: CASSRDRRYEQYF. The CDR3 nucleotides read TGTGCCAGCAGCCGGGACAGGAGATACGAGCAGTACTTC.

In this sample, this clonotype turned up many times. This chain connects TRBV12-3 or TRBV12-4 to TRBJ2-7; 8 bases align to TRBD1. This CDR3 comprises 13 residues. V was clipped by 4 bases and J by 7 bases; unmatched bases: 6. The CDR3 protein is CASSSWTGNEQYF. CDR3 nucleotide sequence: TGTGCCAGCAGTTCCTGGACAGGGAATGAGCAGTACTTC.